These T cell receptor beta chains were read from a single sample in a study of control samples from healthy donors and cancer patients. Sequencing used immunoSEQ multiplex PCR; TCRdb keeps in-frame clones, though not all of them. The table lists about 150,000 clones, roughly 94% of them singletons. Sequenced material: blood. The receptors here all came from a woman under 30 in good health. Both conserved end residues are part of each CDR3.

v_call cdr3_aa
TRBV11-3 CASSLGAGDEQFF
TRBV29-1 CSVVRQDYGYTF
TRBV6-4 CASSDQGVGEQFF
TRBV24-1 CATSDLVGELFF
TRBV9 CASSVRGWIQETQYF
TRBV28 CASSHLQGRSSYNEQFF
TRBV3-1/TRBV3-2 CASRGLADPAFNEKLFF
TRBV10-3 CAITSGRSDEQFF
TRBV7-9 CASSSRAFGSYTF
TRBV18 CASSPDAGNSGNTIYF
TRBV28 CASSTGWNKQFF
TRBV7-2 CASSSGLAGGYEQYF
TRBV28 CASSSVYGYTF
TRBV19 CASSIVFGQNYGYTF
TRBV2 CASSAGGHWGGYTF
TRBV6-5 CASRRTGFYNEQFF
TRBV6-5 CASSSGQRTEAFF
TRBV5-1 CASSLGFDDNTGELFF
TRBV3-1/TRBV3-2 CASSQASETQYF
TRBV2 CASSEALFFEGLSGGYTF
TRBV3-1/TRBV3-2 CASSQVGVMNTEAFF
TRBV19 CASRARNTGELFF
TRBV7-9 CASSLVAGSTEAFF
TRBV6-1 CASSEAFFGSGHEQYF
TRBV6-6 CASVGLDGHQPQHF
TRBV3-1/TRBV3-2 CASSQDTGLAGGPKDTQYF
TRBV6-5 CASSPVKGSDTEAFF
TRBV5-3 CARSTQRAEHQPQHF
TRBV5-6 CASSSGQSYEQYF
TRBV2 CAGRLGQGFDEQFF
TRBV2 CQSDQPQHF
TRBV6-5 CASRRTSGTDTQYF
TRBV27 CASSFLGTANEKLFF
TRBV5-1 CASSHGGEGNQPQHF
TRBV6-5 CASRAGTSGMRRQFF
TRBV19 CASSLRRQNTEAFF
TRBV13 CASSHRRVTGFNYGYTF
TRBV7-2 CASSPPAATEAFF
TRBV11-3 CASSLDYEQFF
TRBV12-5 CASGLDPPGAGANVLTF
TRBV7-9 CASNQGGAGRSPLHF
TRBV3-1/TRBV3-2 CASSQQGRRETQYF
TRBV12-3/TRBV12-4 CASSFGGGYGYTF
TRBV5-1 CASSSTGRSGNTIYF
TRBV9 CASSSTGNTGELFF
TRBV2 CASSLPRVSGRAYEQYF
TRBV19 CASSIRGRNTEAFF
TRBV7-3 CASSLQAGGWDTQYF
TRBV10-3 CAISSGTGGNTIYF